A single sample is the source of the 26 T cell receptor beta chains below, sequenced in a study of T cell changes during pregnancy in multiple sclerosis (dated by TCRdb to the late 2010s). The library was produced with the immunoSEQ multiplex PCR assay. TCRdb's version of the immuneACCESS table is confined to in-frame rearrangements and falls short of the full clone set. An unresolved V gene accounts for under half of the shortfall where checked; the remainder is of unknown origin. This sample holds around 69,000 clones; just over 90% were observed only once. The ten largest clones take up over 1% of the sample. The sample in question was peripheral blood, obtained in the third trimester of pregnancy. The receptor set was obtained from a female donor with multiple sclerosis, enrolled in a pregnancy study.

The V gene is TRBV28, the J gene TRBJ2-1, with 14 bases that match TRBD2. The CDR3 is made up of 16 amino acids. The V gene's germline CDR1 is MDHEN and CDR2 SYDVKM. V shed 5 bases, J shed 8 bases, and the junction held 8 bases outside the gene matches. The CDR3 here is CASSLRLAGGPDEQFF. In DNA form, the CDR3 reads TGTGCCAGCAGTCTACGACTAGCGGGAGGGCCGGATGAGCAGTTCTTC.

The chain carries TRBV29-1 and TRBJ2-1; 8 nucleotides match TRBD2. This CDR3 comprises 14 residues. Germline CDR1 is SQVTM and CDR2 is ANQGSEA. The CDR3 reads CSSISGSSYNEQFF. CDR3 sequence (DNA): TGCAGTTCTATAAGCGGGAGCTCCTACAATGAGCAGTTCTTC.

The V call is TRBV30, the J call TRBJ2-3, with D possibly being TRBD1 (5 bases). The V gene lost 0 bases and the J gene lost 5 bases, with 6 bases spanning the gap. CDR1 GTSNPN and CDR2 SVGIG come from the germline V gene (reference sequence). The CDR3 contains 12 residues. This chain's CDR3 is CAWSVQVDTQYF. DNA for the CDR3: TGTGCCTGGAGTGTACAGGTAGATACGCAGTATTTT.

The CDR3 bases are TGCAGCGTTGCTAGCGGGAGAATCAATGAGCAGTTCTTC. It yields the protein CSVASGRINEQFF. The rearrangement joins TRBV29-1 to TRBJ2-1, with TRBD2 identical over 10 bases. The junction had 3 bases not matched to a gene; V was cut back by 4 bases and J by 6 bases. There are 13 residues in the CDR3. The germline gives CDR1 SQVTM, CDR2 ANQGSEA.

The CDR3 DNA follows: TGTGCCAGTAGTTCGGGGACAGGGAATCAAGGCGAGCAGTACTTC. Amino acid sequence: CASSSGTGNQGEQYF. V gene TRBV19 combines with J gene TRBJ2-7; 9 positions match TRBD1. Germline CDR1 and CDR2: LNHDA and SQIVND (reference sequence). The CDR3 loop spans 15 amino acids. With V trimmed by 5 bases and J by 6 bases, 11 bases remained unmatched. The whole variable domain, filled in from reference TRBV19 and TRBJ2-7, reads DGGITQSPKYLFRKEGQNVTLSCEQNLNHDAMYWYRQDPGQGLRLIYYSQIVNDFQKGDIAEGYSVSREKKESFPLTVTSAQKNPTAFYLCASSSGTGNQGEQYFGPGTRLTVT.

The DNA for the CDR3 is TGTGCCAGCAGCTTAGAATCGGGGGTTGAAGCTTTCTTT. This translates into CASSLESGVEAFF. This chain links TRBV13 with TRBJ1-1; perhaps TRBD1 as D (5 bases). The CDR3 consists of 13 residues. CDR1 is PRHDT, CDR2 FYEKMQ, per germline (reference sequence). Trimming took 1 base from V and 7 from J, leaving 10 bases between them.

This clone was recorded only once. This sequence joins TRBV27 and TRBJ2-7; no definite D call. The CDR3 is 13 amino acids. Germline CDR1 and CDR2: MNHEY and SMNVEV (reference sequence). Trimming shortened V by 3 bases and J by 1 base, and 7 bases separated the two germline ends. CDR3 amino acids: CASSLAVSYEQYF. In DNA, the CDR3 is TGTGCCAGCAGTTTGGCGGTGTCCTACGAGCAGTACTTC.

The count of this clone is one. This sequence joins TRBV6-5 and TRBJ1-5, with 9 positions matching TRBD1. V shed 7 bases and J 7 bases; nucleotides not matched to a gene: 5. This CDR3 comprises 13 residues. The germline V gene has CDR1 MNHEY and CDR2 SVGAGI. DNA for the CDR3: TGTGCCAGCACCATGGACAGGGGACAGCCCCAGCATTTT. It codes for CASTMDRGQPQHF.

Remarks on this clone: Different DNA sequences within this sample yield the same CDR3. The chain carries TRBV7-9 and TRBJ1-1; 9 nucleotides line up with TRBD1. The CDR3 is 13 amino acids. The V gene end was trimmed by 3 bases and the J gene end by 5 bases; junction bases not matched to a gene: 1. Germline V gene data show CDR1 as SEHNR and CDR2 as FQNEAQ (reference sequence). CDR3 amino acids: CASSLDRGTEAFF. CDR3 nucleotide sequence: TGTGCCAGCAGCTTGGACAGGGGAACTGAAGCTTTCTTT.

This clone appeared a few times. Here the CDR3 reads CASNRGTEAFF. The CDR3 region has the DNA TGTGCCAGCAACAGGGGCACTGAAGCTTTCTTT. The J gene is TRBJ1-1, the V gene TRBV5-6, with 7 bases fitting TRBD1. CDR1 is SGHDT and CDR2 is YYEEEE in the germline V gene. The CDR3 is 11 residues long. J lost 4 bases, V lost 6 bases, and 0 bases had no gene match.

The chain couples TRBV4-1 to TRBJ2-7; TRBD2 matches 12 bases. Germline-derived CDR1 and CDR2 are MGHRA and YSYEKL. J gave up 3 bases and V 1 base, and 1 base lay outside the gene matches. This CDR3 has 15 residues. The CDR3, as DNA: TGCGCCAGCAGCCAAGGGACTAGCGGGAACTACGAGCAGTACTTC. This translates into CASSQGTSGNYEQYF.

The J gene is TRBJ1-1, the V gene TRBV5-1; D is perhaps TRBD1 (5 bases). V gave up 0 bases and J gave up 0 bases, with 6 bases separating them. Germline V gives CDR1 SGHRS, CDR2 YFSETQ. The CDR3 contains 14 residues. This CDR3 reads CASSLDRMNTEAFF. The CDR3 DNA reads TGCGCCAGCAGCTTGGACAGGATGAACACTGAAGCTTTCTTT.

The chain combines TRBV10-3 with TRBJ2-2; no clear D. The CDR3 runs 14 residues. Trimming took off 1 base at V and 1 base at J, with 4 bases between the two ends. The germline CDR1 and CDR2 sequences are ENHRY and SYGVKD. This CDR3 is CAISEFWNTGELFF. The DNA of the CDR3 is TGTGCCATCAGTGAGTTCTGGAACACCGGGGAGCTGTTTTTT.

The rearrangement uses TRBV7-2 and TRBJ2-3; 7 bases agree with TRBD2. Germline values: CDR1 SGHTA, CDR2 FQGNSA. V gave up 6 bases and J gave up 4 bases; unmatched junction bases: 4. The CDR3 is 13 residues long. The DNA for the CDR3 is TGTGCCAGCAGTCGGCGGGGGTCAGATACGCAGTATTTT. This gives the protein CASSRRGSDTQYF.

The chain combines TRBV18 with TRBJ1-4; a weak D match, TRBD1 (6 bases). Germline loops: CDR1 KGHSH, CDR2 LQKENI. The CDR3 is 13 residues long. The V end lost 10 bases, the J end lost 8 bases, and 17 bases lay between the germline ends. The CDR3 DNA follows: TGTGCCACCAGTCAGGGGATCTTCGAAAAACTGTTTTTT. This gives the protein CATSQGIFEKLFF.

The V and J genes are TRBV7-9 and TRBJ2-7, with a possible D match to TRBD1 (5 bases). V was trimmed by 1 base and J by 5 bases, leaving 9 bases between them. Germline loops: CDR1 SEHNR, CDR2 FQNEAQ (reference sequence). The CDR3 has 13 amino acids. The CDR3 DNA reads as TGTGCCAGCAGCTTAGGACAGTCCCACGAGCAGTACTTC. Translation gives CASSLGQSHEQYF. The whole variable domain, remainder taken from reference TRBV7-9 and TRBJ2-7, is DTGVSQNPRHKITKRGQNVTFRCDPISEHNRLYWYRQTLGQGPEFLTYFQNEAQLEKSRLLSDRFSAERPKGSFSTLEIQRTEQGDSAMYLCASSLGQSHEQYFGPGTRLTVT.

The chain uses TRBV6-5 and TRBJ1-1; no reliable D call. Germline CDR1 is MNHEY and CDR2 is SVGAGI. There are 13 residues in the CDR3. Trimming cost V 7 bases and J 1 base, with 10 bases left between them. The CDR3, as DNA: TGTGCCAGCAACGAGTTTGGGAACACTGAAGCTTTCTTT. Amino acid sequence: CASNEFGNTEAFF.

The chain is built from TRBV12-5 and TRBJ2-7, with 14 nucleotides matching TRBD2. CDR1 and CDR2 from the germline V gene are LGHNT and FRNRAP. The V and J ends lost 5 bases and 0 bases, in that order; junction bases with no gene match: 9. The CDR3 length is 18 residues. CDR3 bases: TGTGCTAGTGGTATAACCGGACTAGCGGGAGGAAGCTCCTACGAGCAGTACTTC. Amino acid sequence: CASGITGLAGGSSYEQYF. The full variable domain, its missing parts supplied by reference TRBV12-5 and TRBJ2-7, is DARVTQTPRHKVTEMGQEVTMRCQPILGHNTVFWYRQTMMQGLELLAYFRNRAPLDDSGMPKDRFSAEMPDATLATLKIQPSEPRDSAVYFCASGITGLAGGSSYEQYFGPGTRLTVT.

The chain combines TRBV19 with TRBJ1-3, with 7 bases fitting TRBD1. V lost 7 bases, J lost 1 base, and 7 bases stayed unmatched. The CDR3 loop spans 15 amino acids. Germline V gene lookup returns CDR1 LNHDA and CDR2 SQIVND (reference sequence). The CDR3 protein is CASNSDRKSGNTIYF. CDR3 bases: TGTGCCAGTAACTCGGACAGGAAATCTGGAAACACCATATATTTT. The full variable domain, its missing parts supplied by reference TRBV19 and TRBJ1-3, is DGGITQSPKYLFRKEGQNVTLSCEQNLNHDAMYWYRQDPGQGLRLIYYSQIVNDFQKGDIAEGYSVSREKKESFPLTVTSAQKNPTAFYLCASNSDRKSGNTIYFGEGSWLTVV.

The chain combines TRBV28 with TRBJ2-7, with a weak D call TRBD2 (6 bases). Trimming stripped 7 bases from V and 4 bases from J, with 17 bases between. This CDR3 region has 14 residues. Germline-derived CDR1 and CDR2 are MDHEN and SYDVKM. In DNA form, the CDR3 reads TGTGCCAGCACCCGGGGAGGCATCCCATACGAGCAGTACTTC. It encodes CASTRGGIPYEQYF.

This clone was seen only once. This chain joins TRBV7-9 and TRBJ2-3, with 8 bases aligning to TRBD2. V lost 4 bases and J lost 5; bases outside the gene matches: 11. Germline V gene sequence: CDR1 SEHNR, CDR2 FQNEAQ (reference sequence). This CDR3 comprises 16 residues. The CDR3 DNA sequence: TGTGCCAGCAGCTCCAAGATTAGCGGGAAGAAAGATACGCAGTATTTT. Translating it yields CASSSKISGKKDTQYF. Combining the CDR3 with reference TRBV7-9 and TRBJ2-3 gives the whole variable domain DTGVSQNPRHKITKRGQNVTFRCDPISEHNRLYWYRQTLGQGPEFLTYFQNEAQLEKSRLLSDRFSAERPKGSFSTLEIQRTEQGDSAMYLCASSSKISGKKDTQYFGPGTRLTVL.

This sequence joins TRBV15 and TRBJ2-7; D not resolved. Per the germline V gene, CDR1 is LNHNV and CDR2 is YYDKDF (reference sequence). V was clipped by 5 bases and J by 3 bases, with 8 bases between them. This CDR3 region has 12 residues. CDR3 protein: CATSANNYEQYF. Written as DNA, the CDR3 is TGTGCCACCAGCGCAAACAACTACGAGCAGTACTTC.

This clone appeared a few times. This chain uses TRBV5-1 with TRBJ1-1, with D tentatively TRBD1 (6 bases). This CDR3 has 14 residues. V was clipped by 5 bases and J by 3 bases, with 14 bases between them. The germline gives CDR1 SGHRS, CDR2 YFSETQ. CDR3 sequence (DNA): TGCGCCAGCAGTTCCCTCAGGGGCGACACTGAAGCTTTCTTT. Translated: CASSSLRGDTEAFF. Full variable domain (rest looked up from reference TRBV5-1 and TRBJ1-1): KAGVTQTPRYLIKTRGQQVTLSCSPISGHRSVSWYQQTPGQGLQFLFEYFSETQRNKGNFPGRFSGRQFSNSRSEMNVSTLELGDSALYLCASSSLRGDTEAFFGQGTRLTVV.

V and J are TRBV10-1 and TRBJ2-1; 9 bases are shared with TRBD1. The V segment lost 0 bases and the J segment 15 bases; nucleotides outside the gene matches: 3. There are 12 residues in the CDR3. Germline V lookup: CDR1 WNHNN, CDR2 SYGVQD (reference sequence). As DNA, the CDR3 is TGCGCCAGCAGTGAGTCGGGACAGGGTACGTTCTTC. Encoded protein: CASSESGQGTFF.

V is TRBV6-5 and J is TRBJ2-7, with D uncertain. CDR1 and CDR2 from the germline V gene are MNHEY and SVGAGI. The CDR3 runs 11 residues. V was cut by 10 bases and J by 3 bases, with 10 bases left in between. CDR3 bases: TGTGCCACCTTACTTGGCTACGAGCAGTACTTC. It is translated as CATLLGYEQYF.

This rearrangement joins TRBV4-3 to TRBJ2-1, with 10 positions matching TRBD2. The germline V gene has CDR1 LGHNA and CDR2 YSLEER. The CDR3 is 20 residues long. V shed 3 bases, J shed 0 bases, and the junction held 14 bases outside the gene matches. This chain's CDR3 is CASSQFSGLAENYSYNEQFF. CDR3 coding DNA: TGCGCCAGCAGCCAGTTCTCAGGACTAGCGGAAAATTACTCCTACAATGAGCAGTTCTTC.